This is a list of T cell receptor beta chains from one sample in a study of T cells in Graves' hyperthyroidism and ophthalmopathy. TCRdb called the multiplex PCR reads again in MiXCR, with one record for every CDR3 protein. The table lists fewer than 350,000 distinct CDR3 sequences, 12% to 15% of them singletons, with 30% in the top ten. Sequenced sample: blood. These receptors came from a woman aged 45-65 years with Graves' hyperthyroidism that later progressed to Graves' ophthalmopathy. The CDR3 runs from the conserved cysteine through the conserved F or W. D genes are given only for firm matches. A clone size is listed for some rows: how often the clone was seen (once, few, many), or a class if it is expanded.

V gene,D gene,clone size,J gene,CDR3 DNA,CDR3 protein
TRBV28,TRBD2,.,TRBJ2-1,TGTGCCAGCACTCCGGGACTAGTTCATGAGCAGTTCTTC,CASTPGLVHEQFF
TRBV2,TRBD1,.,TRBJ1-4,TGTGCCAGCAAGGGGACAGGGAATGAAAAACTGTTTTTT,CASKGTGNEKLFF
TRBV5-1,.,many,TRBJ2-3,TGCGCCAGCAGCTTCTGGGGGATCAGCACAGATACGCAGTATTTT,CASSFWGISTDTQYF
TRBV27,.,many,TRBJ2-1,TGTGCCAACTCAATAGCATTTGAGGACCCAGATGAGCAGTTCTTC,CANSIAFEDPDEQFF
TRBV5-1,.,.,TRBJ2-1,TGCGCCAGCAGCTTGGAGCGAGACAATGAGCAGTTCTTC,CASSLERDNEQFF
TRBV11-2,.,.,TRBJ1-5,TGTGCCAGCAGTTTGGGAACCGATCAGCCCCAGCATTTT,CASSLGTDQPQHF
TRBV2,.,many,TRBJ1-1,TGTGCCAGCAGTGAAGTCGGGGGTATGAACACTGAAGCTTTCTTT,CASSEVGGMNTEAFF
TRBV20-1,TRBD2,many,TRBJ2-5,TGCAGTGCTAGCCCGGCTAGCGGGAGCGGTCGGGAGACCCAGTACTTC,CSASPASGSGRETQYF
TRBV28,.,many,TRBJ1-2,TGTGCCAGCAGCGGGGAAGGAGTTGGCTACACCTTC,CASSGEGVGYTF
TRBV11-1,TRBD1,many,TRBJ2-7,TGTGCCAGCAGCCCCAGACAGGGGGACCGGGGCGAGCAGTACTTC,CASSPRQGDRGEQYF
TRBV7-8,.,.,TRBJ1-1,TGTGCCAGCAGCACCAGAAGGAGGGAGACTGAAGCTTTCTTT,CASSTRRRETEAFF
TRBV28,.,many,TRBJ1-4,TGTGCCAGCAGTTTGGTGAATGAAAAACTGTTTTTT,CASSLVNEKLFF
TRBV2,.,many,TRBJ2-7,TGTGCCAGCAGTGATCAGGGCACCTACGAGCAGTACTTC,CASSDQGTYEQYF
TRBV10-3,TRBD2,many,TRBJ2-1,TGTGCCATCGGACTAGCGGGAGGAGGCTACAATGAGCAGTTCTTC,CAIGLAGGGYNEQFF
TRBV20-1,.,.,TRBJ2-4,TGCAGTGCTCTAACCGGGGGTTCGAACATTCAGTACTTC,CSALTGGSNIQYF
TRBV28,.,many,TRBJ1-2,TGTGCCAGCAGTTTATACGGGGAGGGTGGCTATGGCTACACCTTC,CASSLYGEGGYGYTF
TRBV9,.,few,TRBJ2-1,TGTGCCAGCAGCGTAGGGCTAGCAGATTACGATGAGCAGTTCTTC,CASSVGLADYDEQFF
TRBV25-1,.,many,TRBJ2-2,TGTGCCAGCAGTGAACTAGCGAACACCGGGGAGCTGTTTTTT,CASSELANTGELFF
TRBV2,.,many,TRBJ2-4,TGTGCCAGCAAGTCCCCGGGGGAAACGGGCATTCAGTACTTC,CASKSPGETGIQYF
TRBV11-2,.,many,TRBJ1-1,TGTGCCAGCAGCGAGCGCCGCCCCGGTCGGCCTGAAGCTTTCTTT,CASSERRPGRPEAFF
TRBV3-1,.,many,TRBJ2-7,TGTGCCAGCAGCCAAGGACCCAACTCCTACGAGCAGTACTTC,CASSQGPNSYEQYF
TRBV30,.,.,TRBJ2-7,TGTGCCTGGAGTCAGGGTTACGAGCAGTACTTC,CAWSQGYEQYF
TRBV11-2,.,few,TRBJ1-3,TGTGCCAGCAGCATGACGGGTTCTGGAAACACCATATATTTT,CASSMTGSGNTIYF
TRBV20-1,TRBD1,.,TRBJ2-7,TGCAGTGCCGCCCCGGGACAGGGGACCTACGAGCAGTACTTC,CSAAPGQGTYEQYF
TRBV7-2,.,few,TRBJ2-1,TGTGCCAGCAGCTCTGCAGGGGAAAATGAGCAGTTCTTC,CASSSAGENEQFF
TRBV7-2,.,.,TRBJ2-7,TGTGCCAGCAGCTTGGTGGCGCGGAGGGACGGCGAGCAGTACTTC,CASSLVARRDGEQYF
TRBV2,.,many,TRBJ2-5,TGTGCCAGCACGGGGAGGTGGGAGACCCAGTACTTC,CASTGRWETQYF
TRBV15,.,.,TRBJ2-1,TGTGCCACCAGCTCAGGTGCAAAAGAGCAGTTCTTC,CATSSGAKEQFF
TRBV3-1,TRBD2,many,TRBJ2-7,TGTGCCAGCAGCCCTCCGGGACTAGCGGGAGGGTACGAGCAGTACTTC,CASSPPGLAGGYEQYF
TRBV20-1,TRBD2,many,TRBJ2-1,TGCAGTGCGCTGTGGCAGGGTAGCGGGAGAGGTGATGAGCAGTTCTTC,CSALWQGSGRGDEQFF
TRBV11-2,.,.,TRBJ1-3,TGTGCCAGCAGCTTAGGGGCAGCCGGAAACACCATATATTTT,CASSLGAAGNTIYF
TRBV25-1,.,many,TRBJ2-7,TGTGCCAGCAGTGAATTTTCTTTAGCATTCTACGAGCAGTACTTC,CASSEFSLAFYEQYF
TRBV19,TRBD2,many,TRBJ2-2,TGTGCCAGTAGTCCCCGATTGAGCGGGAGGAGGGACGGGGAGCTGTTTTTT,CASSPRLSGRRDGELFF
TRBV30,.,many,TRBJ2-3,TGTGCCTGGAGTGTACTATTGGGAGATACGCAGTATTTT,CAWSVLLGDTQYF
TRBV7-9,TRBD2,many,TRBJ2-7,TGTGCCAGCAGCTTAGTAACTAGCGGGAGAGATGAGCAGTACTTC,CASSLVTSGRDEQYF
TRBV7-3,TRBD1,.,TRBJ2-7,TGTGCCAGCAGCCTCGACGGACAGGGACCTGACTACGAGCAGTACTTC,CASSLDGQGPDYEQYF
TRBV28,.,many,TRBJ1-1,TGTGCCAGCAGTTTTTCGGGGAGGGGTACTGAAGCTTTCTTT,CASSFSGRGTEAFF
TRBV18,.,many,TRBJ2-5,TGTGCCAGCTCACCACCGCTAGGTCAAGAGACCCAGTACTTC,CASSPPLGQETQYF
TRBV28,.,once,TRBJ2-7,TGTGCCAGCAGCTCGGGCGGGGGCAGGCAGTACTTC,CASSSGGGRQYF
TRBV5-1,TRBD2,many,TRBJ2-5,TGCGCCAGCAGTCTGAGGACTAGCGAGAAGACCCAGTACTTC,CASSLRTSEKTQYF
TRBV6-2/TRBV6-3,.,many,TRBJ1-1,TGTGCCACCGAGGACGGGGACACTGAAGCTTTCTTT,CATEDGDTEAFF
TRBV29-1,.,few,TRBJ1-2,TGCAGCGTTGAAGAGGGTTTCGAGGGCTCTAACTATGGCTACACCTTC,CSVEEGFEGSNYGYTF
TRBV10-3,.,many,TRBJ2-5,TGTGCCATCAGTGAGACGGGAGAGACCCAGTACTTC,CAISETGETQYF
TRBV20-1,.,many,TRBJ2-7,TGCAGTGCTAGACGTGCCTACGAGCAGTACTTC,CSARRAYEQYF
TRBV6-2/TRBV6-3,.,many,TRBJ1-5,TGTGCCAGCAGTACCCCTAATTCGGTTGGGCAGCCCCAGCATTTT,CASSTPNSVGQPQHF
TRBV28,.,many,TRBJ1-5,TGTGCCAGCAGTCCTGTCCCTGGGGGCAATCAGCCCCAGCATTTT,CASSPVPGGNQPQHF